This note documents a single T cell receptor (beta chain) sequence. Its cognate antigen is unknown. TCRdb used MiXCR to reprocess the 5' RACE reads, holding one entry per CDR3 protein. The sample contains over 450,000 distinct CDR3 sequences, roughly 21% of which appear only once. The data originate from a study of T-cell memory formation after mild COVID-19. Study observations and caveats: Pre-infection memory carried some responding clones, suggesting that cross-reactive memory joined. Day 15 to 85 contracting clones showed balanced CD4/CD8; day 15 to 37 expanders favored CD4+.

The specimen sequenced was PBMCs or a T cell subset sorted from them (not recorded which). The clonotype originates from an adult woman who had mild COVID-19 (a few samples of this study predate the infection). Cell type and time point are not known.

The CDR3 sequence: CASSYRGGYEQYF. CDR3 in DNA: TGTGCCAGCAGTTACAGGGGAGGCTACGAGCAGTACTTC. V gene TRBV6-5 combines with J gene TRBJ2-7, with D possibly matching TRBD2 (6 bases). The length of the CDR3 is 13 residues. V was pared by 2 bases and J by 3 bases, with 8 bases between. The germline V gene encodes CDR1 MNHEY and CDR2 SVGAGI.